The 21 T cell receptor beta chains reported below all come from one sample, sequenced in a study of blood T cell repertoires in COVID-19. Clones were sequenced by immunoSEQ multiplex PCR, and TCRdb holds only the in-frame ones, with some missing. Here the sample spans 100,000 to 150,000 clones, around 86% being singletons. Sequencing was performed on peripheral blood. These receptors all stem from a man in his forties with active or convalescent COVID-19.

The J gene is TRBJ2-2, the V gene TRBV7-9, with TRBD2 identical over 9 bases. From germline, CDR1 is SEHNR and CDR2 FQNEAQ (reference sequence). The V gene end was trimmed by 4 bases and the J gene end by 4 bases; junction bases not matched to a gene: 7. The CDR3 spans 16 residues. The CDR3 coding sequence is TGTGCCAGCAGCTCCCAGCGGGGGGCGACCACCGGGGAGCTGTTTTTT. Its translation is CASSSQRGATTGELFF.

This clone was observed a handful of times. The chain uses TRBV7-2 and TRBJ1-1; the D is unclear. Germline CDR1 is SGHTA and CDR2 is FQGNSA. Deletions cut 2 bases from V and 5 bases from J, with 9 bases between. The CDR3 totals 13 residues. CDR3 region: CASSLSGNTEAFF. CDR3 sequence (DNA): TGTGCCAGCAGCTTATCCGGGAATACTGAAGCTTTCTTT.

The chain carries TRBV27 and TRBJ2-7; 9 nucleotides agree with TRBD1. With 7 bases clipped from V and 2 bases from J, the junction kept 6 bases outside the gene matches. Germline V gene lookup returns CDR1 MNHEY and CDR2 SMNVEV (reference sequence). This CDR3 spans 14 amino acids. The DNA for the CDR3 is TGTGCCAGCAATAGACAGGGGGTTGCCTACGAGCAGTACTTC. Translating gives CASNRQGVAYEQYF.

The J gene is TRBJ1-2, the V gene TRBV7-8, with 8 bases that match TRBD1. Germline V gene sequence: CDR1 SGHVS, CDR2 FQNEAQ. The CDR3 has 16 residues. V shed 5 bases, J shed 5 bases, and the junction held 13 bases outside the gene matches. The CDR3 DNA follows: TGTGCCAGCAGCCCAAATATAATACAGGGGGGGTATGGCTACACCTTC. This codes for CASSPNIIQGGYGYTF.

CDR3 amino acids: CASSLGQGYTGELFF. The CDR3, as DNA: TGCGCCAGCAGCTTGGGACAGGGCTACACCGGGGAGCTGTTTTTT. V usage is TRBV5-1 and J usage is TRBJ2-2; the match to TRBD1 covers 7 bases. V lost 0 bases, J lost 3 bases, and 2 bases stayed unmatched. The CDR3 extends over 15 amino acids. CDR1 and CDR2 from the germline V gene are SGHRS and YFSETQ.

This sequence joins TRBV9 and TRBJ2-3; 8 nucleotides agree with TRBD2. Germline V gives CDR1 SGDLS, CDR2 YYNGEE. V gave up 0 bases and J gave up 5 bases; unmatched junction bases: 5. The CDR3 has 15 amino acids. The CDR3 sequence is CASSVGSGGGDTQYF. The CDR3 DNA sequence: TGTGCCAGCAGCGTAGGAAGCGGGGGAGGAGATACGCAGTATTTT.

The CDR3 sequence is CASSKDRGGNQPQHF. The CDR3 DNA is TGCGCCAGCAGCAAGGACAGGGGAGGCAATCAGCCCCAGCATTTT. The chain carries TRBV5-1 and TRBJ1-5; 9 positions match TRBD1. J lost 2 bases, V lost 4 bases, and 4 bases had no gene match. CDR1 is SGHRS, CDR2 YFSETQ, per germline. The CDR3 consists of 15 residues.

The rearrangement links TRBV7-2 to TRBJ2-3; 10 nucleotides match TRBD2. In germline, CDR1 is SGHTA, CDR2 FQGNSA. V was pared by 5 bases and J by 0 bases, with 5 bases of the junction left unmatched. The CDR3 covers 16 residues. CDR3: CASSARTSGSTDTQYF. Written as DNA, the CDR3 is TGTGCCAGCAGCGCCCGGACTAGCGGTAGCACAGATACGCAGTATTTT.

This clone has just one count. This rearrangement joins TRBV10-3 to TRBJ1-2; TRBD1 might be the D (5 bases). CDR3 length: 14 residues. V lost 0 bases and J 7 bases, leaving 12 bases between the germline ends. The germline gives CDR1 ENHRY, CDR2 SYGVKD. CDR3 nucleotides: TGTGCCATCAGTGAGTCGTCCAGGGTGTCTGGCTACACCTTC. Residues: CAISESSRVSGYTF.

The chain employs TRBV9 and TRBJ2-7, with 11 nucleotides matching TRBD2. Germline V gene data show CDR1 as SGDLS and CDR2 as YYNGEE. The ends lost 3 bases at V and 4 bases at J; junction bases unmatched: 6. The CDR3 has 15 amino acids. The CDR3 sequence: CASSETGTSGYEQYF. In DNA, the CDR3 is TGTGCCAGCAGCGAAACCGGGACTAGCGGATACGAGCAGTACTTC.

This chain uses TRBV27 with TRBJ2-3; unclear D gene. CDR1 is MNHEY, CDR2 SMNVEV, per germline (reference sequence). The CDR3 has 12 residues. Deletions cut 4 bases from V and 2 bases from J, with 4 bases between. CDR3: CASSSNTDTQYF. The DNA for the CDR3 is TGTGCCAGCAGTTCCAACACAGATACGCAGTATTTT.

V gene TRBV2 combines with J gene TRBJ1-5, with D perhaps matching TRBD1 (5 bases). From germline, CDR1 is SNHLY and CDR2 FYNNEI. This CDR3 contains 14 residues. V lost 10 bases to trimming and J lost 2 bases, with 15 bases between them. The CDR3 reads CATRGGAGNQPQHF. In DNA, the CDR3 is TGTGCCACAAGGGGAGGGGCGGGCAATCAGCCCCAGCATTTT.

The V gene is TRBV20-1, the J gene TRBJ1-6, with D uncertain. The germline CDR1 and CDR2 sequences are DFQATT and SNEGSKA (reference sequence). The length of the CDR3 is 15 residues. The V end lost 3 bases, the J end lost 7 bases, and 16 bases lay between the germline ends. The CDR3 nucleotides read TGCAGTGCTAGTACCAGGCAGGATAACAATTCACCCCTCCACTTT. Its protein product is CSASTRQDNNSPLHF.

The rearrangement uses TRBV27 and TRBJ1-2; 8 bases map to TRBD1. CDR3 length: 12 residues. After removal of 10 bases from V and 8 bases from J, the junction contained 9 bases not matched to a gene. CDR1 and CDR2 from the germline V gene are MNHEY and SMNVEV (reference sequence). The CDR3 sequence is CATQDREEGYTF. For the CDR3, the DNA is TGTGCCACCCAGGACAGGGAGGAAGGCTACACCTTC.

The CDR3 loop reads CASSPRTSGGYPYEQYF. CDR3 sequence (DNA): TGTGCCAGCAGCCCCCGGACTAGCGGGGGATACCCTTACGAGCAGTACTTC. The V gene is TRBV3-1 (or the pseudogene TRBV3-2), the J gene TRBJ2-7, with 13 bases fitting TRBD2. V gave up 4 bases and J gave up 4 bases; unmatched junction bases: 10. CDR1 is LGHDT and CDR2 is YNNKEL in the germline V gene (reference sequence). This CDR3 is built from 17 residues.

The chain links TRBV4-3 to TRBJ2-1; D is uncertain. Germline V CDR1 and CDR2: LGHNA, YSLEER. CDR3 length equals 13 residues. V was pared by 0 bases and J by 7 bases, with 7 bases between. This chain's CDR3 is CASSQEGRNEQFF. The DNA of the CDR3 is TGCGCCAGCAGCCAAGAGGGCAGAAATGAGCAGTTCTTC.

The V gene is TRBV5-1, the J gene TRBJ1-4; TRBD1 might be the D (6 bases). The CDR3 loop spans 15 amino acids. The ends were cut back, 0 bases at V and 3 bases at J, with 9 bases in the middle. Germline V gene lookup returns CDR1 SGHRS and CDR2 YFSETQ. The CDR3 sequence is CASSLEGQSNEKLFF. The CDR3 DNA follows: TGCGCCAGCAGCTTGGAAGGACAGTCTAATGAAAAACTGTTTTTT.

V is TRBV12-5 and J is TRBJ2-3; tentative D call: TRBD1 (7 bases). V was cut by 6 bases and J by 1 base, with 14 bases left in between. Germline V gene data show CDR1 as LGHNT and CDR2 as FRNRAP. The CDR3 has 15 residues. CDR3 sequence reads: CASGYGGTGTDTQYF. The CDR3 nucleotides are TGTGCTAGTGGATATGGGGGGACAGGCACAGATACGCAGTATTTT.

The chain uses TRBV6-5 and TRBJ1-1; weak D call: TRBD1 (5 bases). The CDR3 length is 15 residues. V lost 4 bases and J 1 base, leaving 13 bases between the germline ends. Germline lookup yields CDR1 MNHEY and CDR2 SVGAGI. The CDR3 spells CASSWGNQGNTEAFF. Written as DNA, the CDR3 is TGTGCCAGCAGTTGGGGCAACCAGGGGAACACTGAAGCTTTCTTT.

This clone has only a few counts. The CDR3 bases are TGTGCCAGCAGCAATCCGGGACTAGCGGGCCCAGATACGCAGTATTTT. Residues: CASSNPGLAGPDTQYF. J is TRBJ2-3 and V is TRBV7-3, with 12 bases matching TRBD2. This CDR3 has 16 amino acids. The germline CDR1 and CDR2 sequences are SGHTA and FQGTGA. V shed 5 bases and J 4 bases; nucleotides not matched to a gene: 7. Based on the CDR3 plus reference TRBV7-3 and TRBJ2-3, the full variable domain is GAGVSQTPSNKVTEKGKYVELRCDPISGHTALYWYRQSLGQGPEFLIYFQGTGAADDSGLPNDRFFAVRPEGSVSTLKIQRTERGDSAVYLCASSNPGLAGPDTQYFGPGTRLTVL.

CDR3 DNA sequence: TGTGCCAGCAGCAAACGTAGCGGGGGAGCGGGGGAGACCCAGTACTTC. Translated: CASSKRSGGAGETQYF. The rearrangement uses TRBV21-1 and TRBJ2-5; the table names TRBD2, a call not compared with the DNA. TRBV21-1 is recorded as a pseudogene. The CDR3 is made up of 16 amino acids.